The clone carrying this T cell receptor (beta chain) was observed a few times. Profiled with immunoSEQ multiplex PCR; TCRdb holds only in-frame clones, not every one. This sample has hundreds of thousands of clones; 75% to 80% occur once, and the top ten carry about 0.014%. These data are taken from a study of shared T cell receptors in the human thymus. Trimming left V 2 bases short and J 5 bases short, with 16 bases between. CDR1 WSHSY and CDR2 SAAADI come from the germline V gene. This CDR3 has 15 residues. The sample was also linked to a second study, of human thymus T cells.

This receptor was obtained from a boy under three years old with a congenital heart defect. V and J are TRBV10-2 and TRBJ2-7; tentative D call: TRBD2 (5 bases). Sample: thymocytes. The CDR3: CASSETLGVGNEQYF. CDR3 DNA sequence: TGCGCCAGCAGTGAGACTCTCGGGGTCGGGAACGAGCAGTACTTC.